The TCR beta chain under discussion was sequenced for a study of CD8+ T cells in alopecia areata. Study overall: Grafts of skin from C3H/HeJ donors aged about 6-12 months with spontaneous alopecia went to female C3H/HeJ mice aged roughly 7-11 weeks. General study points: Higher clonality and more expanded CD8+ clones appeared in lesional than normal scalp.

cDNA prepared by RNA extraction and subsequent reverse transcription served as the template for sequencing. Sequencing was performed with immunoSEQ multiplex PCR; in TCRdb, only in-frame clones are kept and a portion is missing. The counts give about 120,000 clones, none of them seen only once; around 20% is held by the top ten. Note on this clone: What it binds is unknown. Gene and germline names: mouse. The sequence runs out 4 residues before the end of the CDR3; the remainder is reconstructed from the germline J gene.

There are 12 residues in the CDR3. V lost 10 bases and J 0 bases, leaving 7 bases between the germline ends. Germline CDR1 is NNHDY and CDR2 is SYVADS. The clonotype comes from a C3H/HeJ mouse with alopecia areata. For this strain, the MHC haplotype corresponds to H2-k. The material sequenced was lesional skin. The gene calls are TRBV13-3 and TRBJ1-4, with D unresolved. CDR3 protein: CAAGISNERLFF. CDR3 bases read: TGTGCCGCAGGAATTTCCAACGAA.